This T cell receptor beta chain was retrieved from a study of blood T cell repertoires in COVID-19. The V segment lost 12 bases and the J segment 10 bases; nucleotides outside the gene matches: 12. Per germline, CDR1 KGHDR and CDR2 SFDVKD. The CDR3 contains 13 residues. Here immunoSEQ multiplex PCR was the method, and the copy in TCRdb shows in-frame clones only, minus some. The sample records some 76,000 clones, roughly 87% being singletons. Material for sequencing was peripheral blood. This rearrangement joins TRBV24-1 to TRBJ1-2; 11 positions agree with TRBD1. This TCR was sampled from a man in his fifties or sixties with acute or convalescent COVID-19. In nucleotides, the CDR3 is TGTGCCGTCGCCGGGACAGGGGGTTCCGTCTACACCTTC. Residues: CAVAGTGGSVYTF.